Listed below are T cell receptor beta chains from one sample, sequenced in a study of T cells in localized non-small cell lung cancer. TCRdb keeps only in-frame clones here, not all; method: immunoSEQ multiplex PCR. The table has 26,000 or so clones, less than 90% seen once; the top ten hold around 15%. Source: peripheral blood, taken before any cancer treatment. These receptors all come from a female donor older than 55 with stage II squamous cell lung carcinoma. CDR3s include the opening cysteine and the closing phenylalanine or tryptophan. The D gene is left open where the match is weak. Expanded clones get a size class; other rows say once, few or many, or leave the size out.

len	j_gene	d_gene	abundance	v_gene	CDR3nt	CDR3aa
13	TRBJ1-5	NA	few	TRBV5-1	TGCGCCAGCAGCTTAATGGGGAATCAGCCCCAGCATTTT	CASSLMGNQPQHF
14	TRBJ2-1	NA	NA	TRBV5-1	TGCGCCAGCAGCTTGGCAGGGGGGAACAATGAGCAGTTCTTC	CASSLAGGNNEQFF
18	TRBJ2-6	TRBD1	NA	TRBV10-3	TGTGCCATCAGTCCACGGGACAGGGCGAACTCTGGGGCCAACGTCCTGACTTTC	CAISPRDRANSGANVLTF
11	TRBJ2-1	NA	NA	TRBV11-3	TGTGCCAGCAGCTTAGGAGCTGAGCAGTTCTTC	CASSLGAEQFF
12	TRBJ2-2	NA	NA	TRBV6-5	TGTGCCAGCAGTAGGTCCACCGGGGAGCTGTTTTTT	CASSRSTGELFF
14	TRBJ2-1	NA	NA	TRBV7-6	TGTGCCAGCAGCTTAGATGCTAGCTGGAATGAGCAGTTCTTC	CASSLDASWNEQFF
13	TRBJ1-5	NA	NA	TRBV11-2	TGTGCCAGCAGCCCGACGGACTTGCAGCCCCAGCATTTT	CASSPTDLQPQHF
14	TRBJ1-1	NA	few	TRBV5-6	TGTGCCAGCAGCCGGGGTCGTCCGAACACTGAAGCTTTCTTT	CASSRGRPNTEAFF
13	TRBJ1-5	NA	NA	TRBV29-1	TGCAGCGTGAACGAGGGAGAGAATCAGCCCCAGCATTTT	CSVNEGENQPQHF
15	TRBJ2-7	TRBD1	NA	TRBV28	TGTGCCAGCAGTTTTACGGGACAGGGGTCCTACGAGCAGTACTTC	CASSFTGQGSYEQYF
15	TRBJ1-5	NA	once	TRBV28	TGTGCCAGCAGTTTTCAGGAAGGCAGGAGGCAGCCCCAGCATTTT	CASSFQEGRRQPQHF
14	TRBJ1-2	NA	NA	TRBV18	TGTGCCAGCTCATCAGGGTCCCAAAGCGGAGGCTACACCTTC	CASSSGSQSGGYTF
11	TRBJ2-7	NA	NA	TRBV28	TGTGCCAGCAGTTTATACTACGAGCAGTACTTC	CASSLYYEQYF
16	TRBJ1-2	NA	once	TRBV18	TGTGCCAGCTCACGAACCCGGGCAGGGCGAGACTATGGCTACACCTTC	CASSRTRAGRDYGYTF
16	TRBJ2-7	TRBD2	NA	TRBV11-2	TGTGCCAGCAGCCCCAGAAGCGGGGGGACCTCCTACGAGCAGTACTTC	CASSPRSGGTSYEQYF
16	TRBJ2-1	NA	NA	TRBV5-1	TGCGCCAGCAGCTTGGGACAGCCATTAACCTACAATGAGCAGTTCTTC	CASSLGQPLTYNEQFF
16	TRBJ1-3	NA	NA	TRBV9	TGTGCCAGCAGCCCTCAGACAGGAATCTCTGGAAACACCATATATTTT	CASSPQTGISGNTIYF
10	TRBJ1-2	NA	NA	TRBV20-1	TGCAGTGCTACCAGCTATGGCTACACCTTC	CSATSYGYTF
17	TRBJ2-5	TRBD2	NA	TRBV7-8	TGTGCCAGCAGCTTAGTAACTAGCGGGGAACTACAAGAGACCCAGTACTTC	CASSLVTSGELQETQYF
14	TRBJ2-5	NA	NA	TRBV18	TGTGCCAGCTCACCCCTCGGGGGCGGAGAGACCCAGTACTTC	CASSPLGGGETQYF
13	TRBJ2-7	NA	few	TRBV10-1	TGCGCCAGCAGCACGTCCGGGGGCTACGAGCAGTACTTC	CASSTSGGYEQYF
14	TRBJ1-5	TRBD1	NA	TRBV19	TGTGCCAGTAGTATAACAGGGGGCTATCAGCCCCAGCATTTT	CASSITGGYQPQHF
16	TRBJ2-7	TRBD1	once	TRBV4-1	TGCGCCAGCAGCCAAGATCAGGACAGGAACTCTGGGGAGCAGTACTTC	CASSQDQDRNSGEQYF
15	TRBJ1-1	NA	NA	TRBV29-1	TGCAGCGCCTTACAACGTGTGGGAAGTAACACTGAAGCTTTCTTT	CSALQRVGSNTEAFF
12	TRBJ2-2	NA	NA	TRBV30	TGTGCCTGGGAACAGGGAACCGGGGAGCTGTTTTTT	CAWEQGTGELFF
17	TRBJ2-7	TRBD2	NA	TRBV7-3	TGTGCCAGCAGCCCCGGACTAGCGGGGGGGCCGAACTACGAGCAGTACTTC	CASSPGLAGGPNYEQYF
14	TRBJ2-3	NA	once	TRBV14	TGTGCCAGCAGCCAAAATGACTTCACAGATACGCAGTATTTT	CASSQNDFTDTQYF
14	TRBJ1-3	NA	NA	TRBV9	TGTGCCAGCAGCCGTCCAGAGGCTGGAAACACCATATATTTT	CASSRPEAGNTIYF
13	TRBJ1-2	NA	few	TRBV11-3	TGTGCCGGGGGAAAGACGGGCTACTATGGCTACACCTTC	CAGGKTGYYGYTF
12	TRBJ1-2	NA	NA	TRBV7-9	TGTGCCAGCTGGGGGGGGCTCTATGGCTACACCTTC	CASWGGLYGYTF
19	TRBJ1-4	NA	NA	TRBV19	TGTGCCAGTAGTATCGACCCTCCGTCTTTATTTGCAACTAATGAAAAACTGTTTTTT	CASSIDPPSLFATNEKLFF
13	TRBJ1-2	NA	NA	TRBV6-1	TGTGCCAGCATCAGGACAGAACGCTATGGCTACACCTTC	CASIRTERYGYTF
15	TRBJ2-3	NA	NA	TRBV4-3	TGCGCCAGCAGCCAAAACGGACAGGGAGGGGATACGCAGTATTTT	CASSQNGQGGDTQYF
14	TRBJ2-5	NA	NA	TRBV19	TGTGCCAGTAGCACCAGCTGGACAGAAGAGACCCAGTACTTC	CASSTSWTEETQYF
15	TRBJ2-1	TRBD2	NA	TRBV7-9	TGTGCCAGCAGCTTAGAACGCAGCGGGGACAATGAGCAGTTCTTC	CASSLERSGDNEQFF
12	TRBJ1-1	NA	NA	TRBV7-9	TGTGCCAGCAGCTTAGAGGACACTGAAGCTTTCTTT	CASSLEDTEAFF
14	TRBJ1-1	TRBD1	NA	TRBV28	TGTGCCAGCATCGGCAGGGGGCCGGGCACTGAAGCTTTCTTT	CASIGRGPGTEAFF
16	TRBJ2-7	TRBD1	NA	TRBV5-5	TGTGCCAGCAGCTGGGGGACCACAGGGGGCAAGTACGAGCAGTACTTC	CASSWGTTGGKYEQYF
16	TRBJ1-1	TRBD1	NA	TRBV19	TGTGCCAGTAGTATCACCGGGACAGGGGGACACACTGAAGCTTTCTTT	CASSITGTGGHTEAFF
15	TRBJ1-5	NA	NA	TRBV18	TGTGCCAGCTCGCGGGACACTCAAGGAGGGCAGCCCCAGCATTTT	CASSRDTQGGQPQHF
12	TRBJ1-2	NA	NA	TRBV10-3	TGTGCCATCAGGGAGGACAGAACGGGCTACACCTTC	CAIREDRTGYTF
16	TRBJ2-2	TRBD2	NA	TRBV7-2	TGTGCCAGCAGCTTAGGACTAGCGGGAGCAGGCGGGGAGCTGTTTTTT	CASSLGLAGAGGELFF
14	TRBJ1-6	NA	few	TRBV2	TGTGCCAGCAAGCCGGGCCCCCCCAATTCACCCCTCCACTTT	CASKPGPPNSPLHF
14	TRBJ1-2	NA	few	TRBV6-5	TGTGCCAGCAGCAAGCTAGACACCTCTCAGGGCTACACCTTC	CASSKLDTSQGYTF
12	TRBJ2-7	TRBD2	NA	TRBV30	TGTGCCTGGGGGGGGGAGACCTACGAGCAGTACTTC	CAWGGETYEQYF
15	TRBJ2-7	TRBD1	NA	TRBV23-1	TGCGCCAGCACCCCCGGGACAGGGGATTCCTACGAGCAGTACTTC	CASTPGTGDSYEQYF
14	TRBJ1-6	TRBD1	NA	TRBV6-6	TGTGCCAGCAGTCCAGGGGGGCCTATGTCACCCCTCCACTTT	CASSPGGPMSPLHF
16	TRBJ2-1	NA	NA	TRBV13	TGTGCCAGCAGCCCCCTTCCGCTGGGATTTGCCAATGAGCAGTTCTTC	CASSPLPLGFANEQFF
14	TRBJ2-7	TRBD1	NA	TRBV7-2	TGTGCCAGCAGACAAGGACAGGCGTTCTACGAGCAGTACTTC	CASRQGQAFYEQYF